The 23 T cell receptor beta chains presented below share a single source sample, sequenced in a study of vaccination and CD4 T cells after COVID-19. An Oncomine TCR Beta short-read assay was used to sequence the DNA from cultured CD4+ T cells. Each CDR3 protein is one row after TCRdb ran MiXCR on the PCR reads. The profile covers roughly 16,000 distinct CDR3 sequences, with about three quarters appearing a single time and roughly 4.8% taken by the ten largest. Treatment of the sample: approximately nine-day PBMC culture with coronavirus spike peptide pools or control peptides (ViraFEST assay). Antigens for these TCRs are unknown. Material: CD4+ T cells from blood, cultured in vitro. The source is a human donor who had recovered from COVID-19.

This chain uses TRBV20-1 with TRBJ2-3, with D perhaps TRBD2 (5 bases). CDR3 length: 14 amino acids. Germline CDR1 is DFQATT and CDR2 is SNEGSKA (reference sequence). The V and J ends lost 6 bases and 2 bases respectively, with 15 bases between them. For the CDR3, the DNA is TGCAGTGCGGACTGGGTCACTACCACAGATACGCAGTATTTT. Its translation: CSADWVTTTDTQYF.

This rearrangement joins TRBV15 to TRBJ1-5; possibly TRBD1 for D (5 bases). The CDR3 runs to 15 residues. Germline V gives CDR1 LNHNV, CDR2 YYDKDF (reference sequence). V gave up 0 bases and J gave up 9 bases, with 15 bases separating them. As DNA, the CDR3 is TGTGCCACCAGCAGAGATGCGGGGAAGGGGTCGCCCCAGCATTTT. It encodes CATSRDAGKGSPQHF.

The chain employs TRBV12-3 or TRBV12-4 and TRBJ2-3; tentative D call: TRBD2 (6 bases). With 6 bases removed from V and 0 bases from J, the gap between germline ends came to 10 bases. The CDR3 contains 14 residues. The CDR3 nucleotides are TGTGCCAGCAGGCGGGAACTCAGCACAGATACGCAGTATTTT. Translation gives CASRRELSTDTQYF.

This clonotype was seen just once. The chain links TRBV28 to TRBJ2-3, with D maybe TRBD2 (5 bases). The CDR3 covers 15 residues. Deletions cut 6 bases from V and 4 bases from J, with 17 bases between. CDR1 and CDR2 from the germline V gene are MDHEN and SYDVKM. The CDR3 reads CASSLIMRVADTQYF. For the CDR3, the DNA is TGTGCCAGCAGCTTAATTATGAGGGTTGCAGATACGCAGTATTTT.

The gene calls are TRBV20-1 and TRBJ2-5; 10 nucleotides line up with TRBD2. Trimming took 0 bases from V and 7 from J; bases not matched to a gene: 14. The CDR3 length is 17 residues. Germline CDR1 and CDR2: DFQATT and SNEGSKA (reference sequence). The CDR3 is CSARDHASGRALGTQYF. DNA of the CDR3: TGCAGTGCTAGAGATCATGCCAGCGGGAGGGCCTTAGGGACCCAGTACTTC.

This clonotype was counted a single time. V and J are TRBV4-3 and TRBJ1-6, with a tentative D call TRBD1 (5 bases). Trimming left V 6 bases short and J 6 bases short, with 21 bases between. The CDR3 totals 17 residues. CDR1 LGHNA and CDR2 YSLEER come from the germline V gene. The CDR3 sequence: CASRPGVWGMGNSPLHF. The CDR3 DNA follows: TGCGCCAGCAGGCCGGGGGTTTGGGGGATGGGTAATTCACCCCTCCACTTT.

The chain is built from TRBV28 and TRBJ1-2; D perhaps matches TRBD1 (6 bases). From germline, CDR1 is MDHEN and CDR2 SYDVKM. The CDR3 loop spans 16 amino acids. Trimming pared 6 bases from V and 5 bases from J, leaving 22 bases between. CDR3 region: CASSGTSHYLPYGYTF. In nucleotides, the CDR3 is TGTGCCAGCAGCGGGACATCCCACTACCTCCCGTATGGCTACACCTTC.

CDR3 DNA sequence: TGTGCCAGCAGTTACTCGAGACCGCAGGGGCAAAAGGACACTGAAGCTTTCTTT. Translated: CASSYSRPQGQKDTEAFF. The chain uses TRBV6-5 and TRBJ1-1; the D gene is possibly TRBD1 (6 bases). Germline V gene data show CDR1 as MNHEY and CDR2 as SVGAGI. This CDR3 contains 18 residues. Between the trimmed V and J ends, which lost 0 bases and 3 bases, there was a span of 20 bases.

This rearrangement joins TRBV11-2 to TRBJ1-2; tentative D call: TRBD1 (5 bases). Trimming stripped 5 bases from V and 4 bases from J, with 17 bases between. This CDR3 comprises 15 residues. Germline V gene sequence: CDR1 SGHAT, CDR2 FQNNGV. The CDR3 protein is CASSLPSSGAYGYTF. The CDR3 nucleotides are TGTGCCAGCAGCCTACCCAGTTCTGGGGCCTATGGCTACACCTTC.

The V call is TRBV6-1, the J call TRBJ1-1, with no clear D. V lost 7 bases to trimming and J lost 0 bases, with 12 bases between them. Germline lookup yields CDR1 MNHNS and CDR2 SASEGT. This CDR3 spans 14 amino acids. The CDR3, as DNA: TGTGCCAGCACTGTTGGAACGCTGAACACTGAAGCTTTCTTT. Protein sequence: CASTVGTLNTEAFF.

This sequence joins TRBV2 and TRBJ1-1; 7 bases align to TRBD1. There are 14 residues in the CDR3. In germline, CDR1 is SNHLY, CDR2 FYNNEI. After removal of 6 bases from V and 11 bases from J, the junction contained 15 bases not matched to a gene. The CDR3 DNA sequence: TGTGCCAGCAGACTAATCATTGACAGGGAGAGGGCTTTCTTT. This sequence encodes CASRLIIDRERAFF.

The rearrangement uses TRBV12-3 or TRBV12-4 and TRBJ1-5, with a tentative D call TRBD1 (5 bases). CDR3 size: 12 residues. V lost 3 bases and J lost 8, with 8 bases in between. In DNA form, the CDR3 reads TGTGCCAGCAGTTTCCCGACAGAGCCCCAGCATTTT. Translation gives CASSFPTEPQHF.

The chain is built from TRBV20-1 and TRBJ2-5, with D possibly matching TRBD1 (8 bases). The CDR3 has 12 amino acids. CDR1 and CDR2 from the germline V gene are DFQATT and SNEGSKA (reference sequence). V lost 5 bases and J lost 5, with 12 bases in between. CDR3 sequence: CSAVQGGETQYF. CDR3 bases: TGCAGTGCTGTACAGGGGGGGGAGACCCAGTACTTC.

The rearrangement uses TRBV6-1 and TRBJ1-5; D is uncertain. This CDR3 is 11 amino acids long. V lost 4 bases and J lost 9, with 7 bases in between. Looked up from germline, CDR1 is MNHNS and CDR2 is SASEGT. The CDR3 bases are TGTGCCAGCAGTGTTCAAGGGCCCCAGCATTTT. It specifies CASSVQGPQHF.

The V and J genes are TRBV20-1 and TRBJ2-3; 12 bases are a match to TRBD2. V was pared by 5 bases and J by 7 bases, with 4 bases of the junction left unmatched. The germline V gene has CDR1 DFQATT and CDR2 SNEGSKA (reference sequence). The CDR3 runs 13 residues. In DNA form, the CDR3 reads TGCAGTGCTCGGACTAGCGGGATTTATACGCAGTATTTT. As protein: CSARTSGIYTQYF.

This chain uses TRBV24-1 with TRBJ2-7; 7 bases are shared with TRBD2. Germline CDR1 KGHDR, CDR2 SFDVKD. The CDR3 is 16 residues long. J gave up 3 bases and V 2 bases, and 9 bases lay outside the gene matches. The CDR3 reads CATSDSKAGTFYEQYF. In DNA, the CDR3 is TGTGCCACCAGTGATTCTAAAGCGGGAACCTTCTACGAGCAGTACTTC.

V and J are TRBV27 and TRBJ1-1; 9 nucleotides agree with TRBD1. Germline V lookup: CDR1 MNHEY, CDR2 SMNVEV (reference sequence). J lost 1 base, V lost 6 bases, and 6 bases had no gene match. This CDR3 spans 15 amino acids. The CDR3 here is CASSTGGAGNTEAFF. DNA for the CDR3: TGTGCCAGCAGCACAGGGGGCGCGGGGAACACTGAAGCTTTCTTT.

V and J are TRBV24-1 and TRBJ1-5; 9 nucleotides line up with TRBD1. Trimming at V came to 2 bases and at J to 4 bases, leaving 5 bases not matched to a gene. The CDR3 runs 16 residues. In germline, CDR1 is KGHDR, CDR2 SFDVKD. The CDR3 coding sequence is TGTGCCACCAGTGATTCCGGGACAGGGTCGAATCAGCCCCAGCATTTT. This encodes CATSDSGTGSNQPQHF.

This rearrangement joins TRBV20-1 to TRBJ1-3; D remains unclear. Germline V gene lookup returns CDR1 DFQATT and CDR2 SNEGSKA (reference sequence). This CDR3 has 13 residues. Deletions cut 3 bases from V and 2 bases from J, with 8 bases between. The CDR3 DNA reads as TGCAGTGCTAGTATCTTTGCTGGAAACACCATATATTTT. Amino acid sequence: CSASIFAGNTIYF.

This clonotype is deemed medium-sized. The chain uses TRBV29-1 and TRBJ1-1, with D unclear. This CDR3 spans 10 amino acids. Trimming stripped 6 bases from V and 8 bases from J, with 10 bases between. Germline V lookup: CDR1 SQVTM, CDR2 ANQGSEA. The CDR3, as DNA: TGCAGCGTCCGGACGTCGGAAGCTTTCTTT. Encoded protein: CSVRTSEAFF.

The gene calls are TRBV20-1 and TRBJ1-1; D is unresolved. There are 12 residues in the CDR3. Deletions cut 3 bases from V and 3 bases from J, with 8 bases between. Germline-derived CDR1 and CDR2 are DFQATT and SNEGSKA (reference sequence). CDR3 loop: CSARTLDTEAFF. The CDR3 DNA is TGCAGTGCTAGGACCCTGGACACTGAAGCTTTCTTT.

The chain recombines TRBV20-1 with TRBJ2-1; 10 nucleotides align to TRBD2. Looked up from germline, CDR1 is DFQATT and CDR2 is SNEGSKA (reference sequence). The J segment lost 6 bases and the V segment lost 2 bases, leaving 7 bases of the junction unmatched. This CDR3 region has 15 residues. DNA for the CDR3: TGCAGTGCTAGACGAAGCGGGAGGGGGTCCAATGAGCAGTTCTTC. It is translated as CSARRSGRGSNEQFF.

This rearrangement joins TRBV2 to TRBJ2-3, with 11 positions matching TRBD2. The length of the CDR3 is 16 residues. The V and J ends lost 6 bases and 4 bases, in that order; junction bases with no gene match: 9. Per the germline V gene, CDR1 is SNHLY and CDR2 is FYNNEI. The CDR3 sequence is CASSSPRGLAADTQYF. DNA of the CDR3: TGTGCCAGCAGCTCACCGAGGGGACTAGCGGCAGATACGCAGTATTTT.